The 22 T cell receptor beta chains presented below share a single source sample, sequenced in a study of shared clonotypes between healthy human individuals. As defined, naive CD8 cells were CD45RO-negative and positively selected for CCR7, with terminally differentiated effector memory CD45RA+ cells excluded. Profiled with immunoSEQ multiplex PCR; TCRdb holds only in-frame clones, not every one. This sample has 1.5 million to 2.5 million clones; about 95% occur once, and the top ten carry around 1.2%. Specimen: naive CD8+ T cells sorted from blood. These receptors were obtained from a man aged 18 to 29 in good health.

Comments on this clone: A much larger clonotype is one base distant, so this may be a read error. This sample includes further DNA sequences coding for the same CDR3. The gene calls are TRBV11-2 and TRBJ2-1; 14 bases match TRBD2. There are 15 residues in the CDR3. Looked up from germline, CDR1 is SGHAT and CDR2 is FQNNGV. The ends lost 3 bases at V and 6 bases at J; junction bases unmatched: 1. The chain's CDR3 is CASSFGLAGGNEQFF. The CDR3 bases are TGTGCCAGCAGCTTCGGACTAGCGGGGGGCAATGAGCAGTTCTTC.

V usage is TRBV6-1 and J usage is TRBJ1-5, with D possibly being TRBD1 (5 bases). V was shortened by 6 bases and J by 2 bases, with 14 bases between the two germline ends. The CDR3 is 15 residues long. The V gene's germline CDR1 is MNHNS and CDR2 SASEGT. In nucleotides, the CDR3 is TGTGCCAGCAGCTTCCTACAGGTAGGCAATCAGCCCCAGCATTTT. This sequence encodes CASSFLQVGNQPQHF.

This clone was recorded only once. The rearrangement joins TRBV5-1 to TRBJ2-1; 8 nucleotides line up with TRBD1. V lost 5 bases, J lost 8 bases, and 12 bases stayed unmatched. CDR1 is SGHRS, CDR2 YFSETQ, per germline. The CDR3 extends over 15 amino acids. As DNA, the CDR3 is TGCGCCAGCAGGGACGGGACAGGAGAGGGGGATGAGCAGTTCTTC. Amino acids: CASRDGTGEGDEQFF.

A note on this clone: At the DNA level, this CDR3 is encoded by other sequences in the same sample as well. The V gene is TRBV30, the J gene TRBJ2-1, with 8 bases that match TRBD1. With 0 bases clipped from V and 6 bases from J, the junction kept 1 base outside the gene matches. This CDR3 is built from 13 residues. The germline V gene has CDR1 GTSNPN and CDR2 SVGIG (reference sequence). The CDR3 DNA reads TGTGCCTGGAGTGTACAGGGGGGCAATGAGCAGTTCTTC. It translates to CAWSVQGGNEQFF.

Note on this clone: The sample holds other DNA sequences that translate to the same CDR3. This rearrangement joins TRBV27 to TRBJ1-1; D gene ambiguous. Germline CDR1 is MNHEY and CDR2 is SMNVEV (reference sequence). Trimming shortened V by 5 bases and J by 0 bases, and 7 bases separated the two germline ends. The CDR3 is made up of 13 amino acids. The CDR3 DNA sequence: TGTGCCAGCAGTCTCAGTTTGAACACTGAAGCTTTCTTT. Encoded protein: CASSLSLNTEAFF.

The chain is built from TRBV7-2 and TRBJ2-7; 11 nucleotides match TRBD2. Trimming removed 2 bases from V and 6 bases from J; junction bases left unmatched: 6. The CDR3 has 15 residues. In germline, CDR1 is SGHTA, CDR2 FQGNSA. CDR3 DNA sequence: TGTGCCAGCAGCTTACCCCTAGCGGGAGGCTCCGAGCAGTACTTC. This gives the protein CASSLPLAGGSEQYF.

The chain's CDR3 is CASSTWDYNEQFF. CDR3 nucleotides: TGTGCCAGCAGTACCTGGGACTACAATGAGCAGTTCTTC. This rearrangement joins TRBV6-5 to TRBJ2-1; D gene uncertain. This CDR3 comprises 13 residues. Trimming took off 5 bases at V and 3 bases at J, with 8 bases between the two ends. The V gene's germline CDR1 is MNHEY and CDR2 SVGAGI.

The gene calls are TRBV29-1 and TRBJ2-6; possible D gene TRBD2, 5 bases. Trimming removed 7 bases at V and 0 bases at J, with 10 bases between. The CDR3 is 14 amino acids. Germline CDR1 is SQVTM and CDR2 is ANQGSEA. The CDR3 here is CSALEDSGANVLTF. For the CDR3, the DNA is TGCAGCGCCCTGGAGGACTCTGGGGCCAACGTCCTGACTTTC.

The rearrangement uses TRBV5-4 and TRBJ2-7, with 8 nucleotides matching TRBD2. This CDR3 has 15 residues. V was pared by 4 bases and J by 4 bases, with 10 bases of the junction left unmatched. Looked up from germline, CDR1 is SGHNT and CDR2 is YYREEE (reference sequence). This CDR3 is CASSPYTSGLYEQYF. In DNA, the CDR3 is TGTGCCAGCAGCCCCTATACTAGCGGACTTTACGAGCAGTACTTC.

The table lists this clone with a count of one. This sample also contains other DNA sequences that code for the same CDR3. The V gene is TRBV5-6, the J gene TRBJ1-5; perhaps TRBD1 as D (5 bases). Germline assignment: CDR1 SGHDT and CDR2 YYEEEE. The CDR3 loop spans 13 amino acids. V was clipped by 0 bases and J by 5 bases, with 6 bases between them. CDR3 amino acids: CASSLGGYQPQHF. The CDR3 DNA is TGTGCCAGCAGCTTGGGGGGCTATCAGCCCCAGCATTTT.

V gene TRBV5-1 combines with J gene TRBJ2-7; 10 nucleotides agree with TRBD1. Trimming took 1 base from V and 5 from J; bases not matched to a gene: 12. The CDR3 is made up of 17 amino acids. From germline, CDR1 is SGHRS and CDR2 YFSETQ. CDR3 in amino acids: CASSLFPTGTGANEQYF. CDR3 DNA sequence: TGCGCCAGCAGCTTGTTCCCAACTGGGACAGGGGCCAACGAGCAGTACTTC.

Only one count was recorded for this clone. The chain employs TRBV25-1 and TRBJ1-2, with D perhaps TRBD1 (5 bases). Germline CDR1 reads MGHDK; CDR2 reads SYGVNS. Trimming took off 4 bases at V and 7 bases at J, with 10 bases between the two ends. This CDR3 has 12 residues. CDR3 in DNA: TGTGCCAGCAGTGCTCAGGGTTTTGGCTACACCTTC. Protein product: CASSAQGFGYTF.

The chain links TRBV28 to TRBJ1-2; no firm D call. V was trimmed by 6 bases and J by 4 bases, leaving 12 bases between them. The germline CDR1 and CDR2 sequences are MDHEN and SYDVKM. The CDR3 has 13 amino acids. The chain's CDR3 is CASSQTEPYGYTF. The CDR3 region has the DNA TGTGCCAGCAGCCAGACTGAACCCTATGGCTACACCTTC.

The V and J genes are TRBV28 and TRBJ2-7; the D gene is possibly TRBD1 (5 bases). V was trimmed by 4 bases and J by 1 base, leaving 17 bases between them. Germline-derived CDR1 and CDR2 are MDHEN and SYDVKM. The CDR3 runs 16 residues. For the CDR3, the DNA is TGTGCCAGCAGTTCCCATCAGGGCAGGGAATCCTACGAGCAGTACTTC. Translating it yields CASSSHQGRESYEQYF.

The V gene is TRBV4-1, the J gene TRBJ2-5; 7 bases fit TRBD2. Per the germline V gene, CDR1 is MGHRA and CDR2 is YSYEKL. V shed 0 bases, J shed 1 base, and the junction held 5 bases outside the gene matches. This CDR3 region has 16 residues. The CDR3 region is CASSQDKAGTQETQYF. The CDR3 bases are TGCGCCAGCAGCCAAGATAAAGCGGGGACCCAAGAGACCCAGTACTTC.

The chain is built from TRBV7-2 and TRBJ2-1, with 7 bases lining up with TRBD2. The CDR3 contains 15 residues. With 5 bases clipped from V and 1 base from J, the junction kept 5 bases outside the gene matches. The germline V gene encodes CDR1 SGHTA and CDR2 FQGNSA. The CDR3 nucleotides are TGTGCCAGCAGCCCCGGAGCGGGATCCTACAATGAGCAGTTCTTC. Protein product: CASSPGAGSYNEQFF.

The chain links TRBV7-8 to TRBJ1-5; D may be TRBD1 (5 bases). CDR3 length equals 15 residues. Trimming removed 5 bases at V and 8 bases at J, with 19 bases between. Per the germline V gene, CDR1 is SGHVS and CDR2 is FQNEAQ. The CDR3 DNA reads as TGTGCCAGCAGCCCGGGGGAGAGTCGATTCGAGCCCCAGCATTTT. The encoded protein is CASSPGESRFEPQHF.

The rearrangement joins TRBV7-9 to TRBJ1-1; 9 bases map to TRBD1. This CDR3 region has 16 residues. The V and J ends lost 5 bases and 5 bases, in that order; junction bases with no gene match: 12. Germline CDR1 SEHNR, CDR2 FQNEAQ (reference sequence). The CDR3 nucleotides read TGTGCCAGCAGCGAAGCATGGACAGGGGCGAAAACTGAAGCTTTCTTT. It specifies CASSEAWTGAKTEAFF.

The V call is TRBV30, the J call TRBJ2-1; the D gene could be TRBD1 or TRBD2 (6 bases each). Per germline, CDR1 GTSNPN and CDR2 SVGIG (reference sequence). Trimming took 2 bases from V and 8 from J, leaving 16 bases between them. The CDR3 covers 14 residues. For the CDR3, the DNA is TGTGCCTGGAGTCTAGGGGGGTATAAGGATGAGCAGTTCTTC. This codes for CAWSLGGYKDEQFF.

The rearrangement uses TRBV6-1 and TRBJ2-5; D may be TRBD1 or TRBD2 (5 bases each). Germline CDR1 MNHNS, CDR2 SASEGT. Trimming removed 4 bases at V and 2 bases at J, with 17 bases between. CDR3 length equals 16 residues. CDR3 sequence reads: CASSAQRWTPQETQYF. CDR3 in DNA: TGTGCCAGCAGTGCCCAGCGGTGGACACCGCAAGAGACCCAGTACTTC.

This chain links TRBV5-1 with TRBJ1-3; 8 positions agree with TRBD1. Germline V lookup: CDR1 SGHRS, CDR2 YFSETQ. The CDR3 is 15 residues long. With 3 bases clipped from V and 0 bases from J, the junction kept 2 bases outside the gene matches. The CDR3 DNA reads TGCGCCAGCAGCTCCGGGACAGGCTCTGGAAACACCATATATTTT. It translates to CASSSGTGSGNTIYF. The full variable domain, completed using reference TRBV5-1 and TRBJ1-3, is KAGVTQTPRYLIKTRGQQVTLSCSPISGHRSVSWYQQTPGQGLQFLFEYFSETQRNKGNFPGRFSGRQFSNSRSEMNVSTLELGDSALYLCASSSGTGSGNTIYFGEGSWLTVV.

This chain joins TRBV25-1 and TRBJ1-1; unclear D gene. CDR3 length equals 14 residues. Deletions cut 4 bases from V and 1 base from J, with 10 bases between. Germline V gene lookup returns CDR1 MGHDK and CDR2 SYGVNS. The CDR3, as DNA: TGTGCCAGCAGTGGCGGGGAGACGAACACTGAAGCTTTCTTT. Translating gives CASSGGETNTEAFF.